A selection of T cell receptor beta chains follows, all from one sample in a study. TCRdb reprocessed the 5' RACE reads with MiXCR, giving one entry per CDR3 protein. There are about 40,000 distinct CDR3 sequences in the sample; under 20% occur only once, and 2.8% lies in the top ten. Material for sequencing was naive CD4+ T cells sorted from a lymph node. The receptors originated from a female donor with breast cancer. The CDR3 runs from the conserved cysteine through the conserved F or W. D genes are given only for firm matches. A clone size is listed for some rows: how often the clone was seen (once, few, many), or a class if it is expanded.

d_gene	v_gene	abundance	j_gene	CDR3aa	CDR3nt
.	TRBV7-9	few	TRBJ2-5	CASSPGRHGAETQYF	TGTGCCAGCAGCCCAGGGCGACATGGCGCCGAGACCCAGTACTTC
TRBD2	TRBV5-5	few	TRBJ2-1	CASSLTLAGVNEQFF	TGTGCCAGCAGCTTAACCCTAGCGGGAGTCAATGAGCAGTTCTTC
TRBD2	TRBV6-2/TRBV6-3	.	TRBJ2-2	CASSSTSGEGELFF	TGTGCCAGCAGCTCGACTAGCGGTGAAGGGGAGCTGTTTTTT
.	TRBV12-3/TRBV12-4	.	TRBJ2-2	CASTRSGNTGELFF	TGTGCCAGCACTCGATCAGGAAACACCGGGGAGCTGTTTTTT
.	TRBV20-1	.	TRBJ2-5	CSANRQGGKTQYF	TGCAGTGCTAATCGGCAGGGGGGGAAGACCCAGTACTTC
.	TRBV20-1	.	TRBJ1-2	CSASSQGSNYGYTF	TGCAGTGCTAGTTCCCAGGGCTCCAACTATGGCTACACCTTC
TRBD2	TRBV7-2	few	TRBJ2-1	CASSRRTSGDAEQFF	TGTGCCAGCAGCCGACGGACTAGCGGTGATGCCGAGCAGTTCTTC
.	TRBV18	few	TRBJ1-1	CASSPSIDTEAFF	TGTGCCAGCTCACCATCGATAGACACTGAAGCTTTCTTT
TRBD2	TRBV5-8	few	TRBJ2-7	CASSLVVPGGEQYF	TGTGCCAGCAGCCTGGTAGTGCCGGGGGGGGAGCAGTACTTC
.	TRBV15	.	TRBJ1-1	CATSRVQGRVAFF	TGTGCCACCAGCAGAGTCCAGGGGAGGGTGGCTTTCTTT
TRBD1	TRBV4-1	few	TRBJ2-3	CASSSRDRGPTDTQYF	TGCGCCAGCAGCTCCCGGGACAGGGGTCCCACAGATACGCAGTATTTT
.	TRBV4-2	many	TRBJ1-4	CASSQDGGVEEKLFF	TGTGCCAGCAGCCAAGATGGAGGGGTTGAGGAAAAACTGTTTTTT
.	TRBV5-1	.	TRBJ2-5	CAGSLVGETQYF	TGCGCCGGCAGCTTGGTAGGGGAGACCCAGTACTTC
.	TRBV27	few	TRBJ2-2	CASSLRAMTGELFF	TGTGCCAGCAGTTTACGCGCGATGACCGGGGAGCTGTTTTTT
.	TRBV7-2	.	TRBJ2-5	CASSPDPTETQYF	TGTGCCAGCAGCCCCGACCCCACTGAGACCCAGTACTTC
TRBD1	TRBV5-1	.	TRBJ1-1	CASSLETGITEAFF	TGCGCCAGCAGCTTGGAGACAGGGATCACTGAAGCTTTCTTT
.	TRBV9	many	TRBJ2-7	CASSVVPGPPYEQYF	TGTGCCAGCAGCGTGGTACCGGGACCCCCCTACGAGCAGTACTTC
TRBD2	TRBV5-1	.	TRBJ2-7	CAGSLTAGSSEQCF	TGCGCCGGCAGCTTGACAGCGGGGAGCAGCGAGCAGTGCTTC
.	TRBV20-1	.	TRBJ1-2	CSGGRKQSYTF	TGCAGTGGGGGCAGAAAACAAAGCTACACCTTC
TRBD1	TRBV5-1	few	TRBJ1-1	CASSNGQGANEAFF	TGCGCCAGCAGCAATGGACAGGGGGCAAATGAAGCTTTCTTT
TRBD1	TRBV7-9	.	TRBJ1-1	CASSSPGGSRTEAFF	TGTGCCAGCAGCTCCCCAGGGGGCTCTCGGACTGAAGCTTTCTTT
.	TRBV4-2	.	TRBJ1-5	CATSLSAGDSNQPQHF	TGTGCCACCAGCCTTTCGGCTGGCGATAGCAATCAGCCCCAGCATTTT
TRBD1	TRBV19	.	TRBJ1-1	CASSRGGQGMGTEAFF	TGTGCCAGTAGTAGGGGTGGACAGGGGATGGGGACTGAAGCTTTCTTT
TRBD1	TRBV5-1	many	TRBJ1-2	CASSTTGHYGYTF	TGCGCCAGCAGCACGACAGGGCACTATGGCTACACCTTC
TRBD1	TRBV7-9	many	TRBJ1-6	CASSAQGTGVDSPLHF	TGTGCCAGCAGTGCGCAAGGGACAGGGGTTGATTCACCCCTCCACTTT
.	TRBV5-1	many	TRBJ2-7	CASSLAIGRGTYEQYF	TGCGCCAGCAGCTTGGCCATCGGTAGAGGGACCTACGAGCAGTACTTC